These 8 T cell receptor beta chains originate from one sample sequenced in a study of OX40 agonist ivuxolimab in advanced cancers. Using immunoSEQ multiplex PCR, the repertoire was profiled, and TCRdb retains in-frame clones only, with some absent. This table has tens of thousands of clones, 80% to 90% appearing once. The material sequenced was CD4+ or CD8+ T cells sorted from blood, taken in a trial of the OX40 agonist ivuxolimab. Receptor source: an adult with an advanced solid tumor such as melanoma, head and neck, liver or kidney cancer.

The CDR3 loop reads CASSLGRPKLNQPQHF. DNA for the CDR3: TGTGCCAGCAGCTTAGGACGGCCTAAACTTAATCAGCCCCAGCATTTT. The chain couples TRBV7-8 to TRBJ1-5; no reliable D call. Trimming removed 1 base from V and 4 bases from J, with 14 bases in between. Germline-derived CDR1 and CDR2 are SGHVS and FQNEAQ. The CDR3 contains 16 residues. Variable domain in full (rest from reference TRBV7-8 and TRBJ1-5): GAGVSQSPRYKVAKRGQDVALRCDPISGHVSLFWYQQALGQGPEFLTYFQNEAQLDKSGLPSDRFFAERPEGSVSTLKIQRTQQEDSAVYLCASSLGRPKLNQPQHFGDGTRLSIL.

V gene TRBV11-1 combines with J gene TRBJ2-3, with D perhaps TRBD1 or TRBD2 (5 bases each). Trimming pared 3 bases from V and 4 bases from J, leaving 20 bases between. Germline values: CDR1 SGHAT, CDR2 FQDESV (reference sequence). The length of the CDR3 is 17 residues. CDR3 coding DNA: TGTGCCAGCAGCTTGTACGCCGGGACCCGATCCCCAGATACGCAGTATTTT. Translated, it gives CASSLYAGTRSPDTQYF.

The rearrangement uses TRBV19 and TRBJ1-1; D gene unclear. This CDR3 is built from 14 residues. V was trimmed by 1 base and J by 1 base, leaving 7 bases between them. From germline, CDR1 is LNHDA and CDR2 SQIVND (reference sequence). In DNA, the CDR3 is TGTGCCAGTAGTATAGGACTTAGGAACACTGAAGCTTTCTTT. Residues: CASSIGLRNTEAFF.

The rearrangement uses TRBV4-3 and TRBJ2-2; 12 bases line up with TRBD2. V lost 2 bases and J lost 7; bases outside the gene matches: 5. Germline V CDR1 and CDR2: LGHNA, YSLEER. The CDR3 sequence is 16 residues long. The CDR3 nucleotides are TGCGCCAGCAGCCAACGGCTAGCGGGAGGGGGCGGGGAGCTGTTTTTT. Its translation: CASSQRLAGGGGELFF.

The V and J genes are TRBV9 and TRBJ1-1; TRBD1 agrees at 10 bases. The V gene's germline CDR1 is SGDLS and CDR2 YYNGEE. J gave up 1 base and V 2 bases, and 2 bases lay outside the gene matches. The CDR3 covers 15 residues. The CDR3 reads CASSVTGGENTEAFF. The CDR3 nucleotides are TGTGCCAGCAGCGTGACAGGGGGCGAGAACACTGAAGCTTTCTTT.

The rearrangement uses TRBV7-8 and TRBJ1-1; no reliable D call. Trimming shortened V by 1 base and J by 4 bases, and 4 bases separated the two germline ends. CDR1 is SGHVS, CDR2 FQNEAQ, per germline. This CDR3 spans 12 amino acids. CDR3 amino acids: CASSLGPTEAFF. CDR3 DNA: TGTGCCAGCAGCTTAGGACCCACTGAAGCTTTCTTT.

V gene TRBV7-6 combines with J gene TRBJ2-7, with TRBD2 matching over 9 bases. The CDR3 is 16 residues long. Germline V gene sequence: CDR1 SGHVS, CDR2 FNYEAQ. V dropped 2 bases and J dropped 3; count of bases not matched to a gene: 8. CDR3 loop: CASSLQGAGGIYEQYF. The CDR3, as DNA: TGTGCCAGCAGCTTACAGGGAGCGGGAGGAATCTACGAGCAGTACTTC.

The chain is built from TRBV10-3 and TRBJ2-7; no definite D call. CDR3 length equals 14 residues. Trimming left V 0 bases short and J 0 bases short, with 6 bases between. Germline loops: CDR1 ENHRY, CDR2 SYGVKD. CDR3 in DNA: TGTGCCATCAGTGAGTCTGCCAGCTCCTACGAGCAGTACGTC. This sequence encodes CAISESASSYEQYV.